This T cell receptor (beta chain) derives from a study of T-cell reconstitution after alpha-beta-depleted transplantation in children. Unique molecular identifiers were incorporated during preparation of the TCRbeta library. Each CDR3 protein gets one entry after TCRdb re-called the PCR reads with MiXCR. The sample records around 300,000 distinct CDR3 sequences, 23% being singletons. Broader study findings: Hyperexpanded clones declined; after one year, newly produced T cells mostly supplied diversity. The high TCRbeta diversity at day 60 in some patients came from surviving recipient T cells and thymic progenitors.

CDR3 size: 16 residues. In germline, CDR1 is MNHEY, CDR2 SMNVEV (reference sequence). V lost 2 bases and J lost 1, with 9 bases in between. This clonotype was recorded a few times. Its antigen is currently unknown. V is TRBV27 and J is TRBJ2-6, with D tentatively TRBD1 (6 bases). The clonotype originates from a male patient between 10 and 17 years old who had a stem cell transplant for acute lymphoblastic leukemia, so the T cells may come from the graft donor. This sample comprised PBMCs, mostly from graft donor cells, obtained 180 days after TCRalphabeta/CD19-depleted stem cell transplant. CDR3 nucleotide sequence: TGTGCCAGCAGTTTACAGACAGGATCTGGGGCCAACGTCCTGACTTTC. Translated: CASSLQTGSGANVLTF.